A single sample gave rise to the 14 T cell receptor beta chains below, sequenced in a study of patients and donors after allogeneic stem cell transplantation. TCRdb redid the calling of the RT-PCR reads with MiXCR, one entry per CDR3 protein. The table has about 200,000 distinct CDR3 sequences, less than 50% seen once. Input material: blood, either unsorted or a sorted T cell fraction (not recorded which). The receptor set was obtained from a human donor who was either an allogeneic HSCT recipient or a stem cell or donor lymphocyte infusion donor (not recorded which). It is not recorded whose cells these are; they may come from a transplant donor.

The chain carries TRBV10-3 and TRBJ1-1; 7 bases line up with TRBD1. V was pared by 4 bases and J by 3 bases, with 11 bases of the junction left unmatched. The germline V gene encodes CDR1 ENHRY and CDR2 SYGVKD. CDR3 length: 16 amino acids. CDR3 sequence: CAISGPGQSFYTEAFF. The CDR3 DNA follows: TGTGCCATCAGTGGGCCGGGACAGTCCTTTTACACTGAAGCTTTCTTT.

The chain carries TRBV20-1 and TRBJ1-2; D is perhaps TRBD1 (6 bases). V was shortened by 3 bases and J by 8 bases, with 13 bases between the two germline ends. Germline V gene lookup returns CDR1 DFQATT and CDR2 SNEGSKA (reference sequence). There are 12 residues in the CDR3. The CDR3 DNA is TGCAGTGCTAGTCTGGGGGCCGACGGCTACACCTTC. Protein: CSASLGADGYTF.

This clonotype was recorded a few times. The J gene is TRBJ1-1, the V gene TRBV5-1; D is ambiguous. CDR3 length: 14 amino acids. The V and J ends lost 2 bases and 1 base respectively, with 9 bases between them. The germline V gene encodes CDR1 SGHRS and CDR2 YFSETQ. CDR3 amino acids: CASSFWNQNTEAFF. In DNA form, the CDR3 reads TGCGCCAGCAGCTTTTGGAACCAGAACACTGAAGCTTTCTTT.

The chain recombines TRBV29-1 with TRBJ2-7; 7 nucleotides align to TRBD1. This CDR3 has 13 amino acids. CDR1 and CDR2 (germline): SQVTM, ANQGSEA. V shed 7 bases, J shed 2 bases, and the junction held 8 bases outside the gene matches. The CDR3 DNA follows: TGCAGCGCTCGAACGACAGGGACCTACGAGCAGTACTTC. It is translated as CSARTTGTYEQYF.

This clonotype has only a few counts. V gene TRBV20-1 combines with J gene TRBJ1-4; D unresolved. Per germline, CDR1 DFQATT and CDR2 SNEGSKA (reference sequence). The CDR3 extends over 15 amino acids. V was pared by 2 bases and J by 0 bases, with 10 bases between. The CDR3 DNA reads TGCAGTGCTAGAATTGGGCGAGCAACTAATGAAAAACTGTTTTTT. It specifies CSARIGRATNEKLFF.

This clonotype occurred a few times. The chain joins TRBV5-1 to TRBJ1-5; D possibly corresponds to TRBD1 (5 bases). CDR3 length equals 16 residues. V lost 4 bases and J 2 bases, leaving 16 bases between the germline ends. The germline V gene has CDR1 SGHRS and CDR2 YFSETQ. The CDR3 loop is CASSPDTGKGNQPQHF. CDR3 nucleotide sequence: TGCGCCAGCAGCCCGGACACGGGCAAAGGCAATCAGCCCCAGCATTTT.

This chain links TRBV29-1 with TRBJ2-3; TRBD1 or TRBD2 may be the D gene (5 bases each). This CDR3 has 14 residues. CDR1 is SQVTM, CDR2 ANQGSEA, per germline. V lost 6 bases and J 3 bases, leaving 16 bases between the germline ends. Here the CDR3 DNA reads TGCAGCGTCCTGCCGGGACGGATTACAGATACGCAGTATTTT. As protein: CSVLPGRITDTQYF.

There are a few counts of this clonotype. The chain uses TRBV6-1 and TRBJ2-7; D ambiguous. The CDR3 loop spans 12 amino acids. The germline V and J ends were trimmed by 4 bases and 1 base, with 5 bases remaining between them. Germline values: CDR1 MNHNS, CDR2 SASEGT. Here the CDR3 DNA reads TGTGCCAGCAGTGTGTCTTCCTACGAGCAGTACTTC. It translates to CASSVSSYEQYF.

Comments on this clonotype: Mismatch with germline at one junction end may stem from a read error. The gene calls are TRBV6-6 and TRBJ1-2; D may be TRBD1 (5 bases). The CDR3 length is 14 residues. Germline CDR1 and CDR2: MNHNY and SVGAGI (reference sequence). CDR3 amino acids: CASSYSVVRDGYTF. CDR3 in DNA: TGTGCCAGCAGCTACTCCGTTGTGAGGGACGGCTACACCTTC.

J is TRBJ1-1 and V is TRBV10-3, with D uncertain. The germline V gene encodes CDR1 ENHRY and CDR2 SYGVKD. V lost 4 bases to trimming and J lost 1 base, with 7 bases between them. This CDR3 region has 13 residues. CDR3 amino acids: CAISGIANTEAFF. The DNA of the CDR3 is TGTGCCATCAGTGGGATAGCGAACACTGAAGCTTTCTTT.

The chain joins TRBV5-5 to TRBJ1-2; no reliable D call. V shed 4 bases and J shed 5 bases, with 15 bases lying between them. Germline V gives CDR1 SGHKS, CDR2 YYEKEE (reference sequence). The CDR3 is made up of 14 amino acids. The DNA of the CDR3 is TGTGCCAGCAGCACCTCAGCAGTCTCTTATGGCTACACCTTC. Amino acids: CASSTSAVSYGYTF. Supplemented by reference TRBV5-5 and TRBJ1-2, the full variable domain reads DAGVTQSPTHLIKTRGQQVTLRCSPISGHKSVSWYQQVLGQGPQFIFQYYEKEERGRGNFPDRFSARQFPNYSSELNVNALLLGDSALYLCASSTSAVSYGYTFGSGTRLTVV.

V usage is TRBV7-9 and J usage is TRBJ2-1; a possible D gene is TRBD2 (6 bases). Germline CDR1 reads SEHNR; CDR2 reads FQNEAQ (reference sequence). There are 14 residues in the CDR3. Trimming shortened V by 5 bases and J by 7 bases, and 15 bases separated the two germline ends. The CDR3 DNA is TGTGCCAGCAGCCGGGGGTTTATTATGAATGAGCAGTTCTTC. Amino acids: CASSRGFIMNEQFF.

V gene TRBV12-3 or TRBV12-4 combines with J gene TRBJ1-6; D perhaps matches TRBD1 (6 bases). V lost 5 bases and J 4 bases, leaving 12 bases between the germline ends. This CDR3 spans 15 amino acids. The CDR3 nucleotides read TGTGCCAGCAGTGGTGGACAGTCTTATAATTCACCCCTCCACTTT. This encodes CASSGGQSYNSPLHF.

The V gene is TRBV27, the J gene TRBJ2-2, with TRBD1 matching over 8 bases. Germline V gene sequence: CDR1 MNHEY, CDR2 SMNVEV (reference sequence). Trimming cost V 8 bases and J 3 bases; bases outside gene matches: 14. This CDR3 region has 17 residues. The CDR3 sequence: CASAPDPQGAHTGELFF. Written as DNA, the CDR3 is TGTGCCAGCGCCCCGGATCCTCAGGGGGCTCACACCGGGGAGCTGTTTTTT.